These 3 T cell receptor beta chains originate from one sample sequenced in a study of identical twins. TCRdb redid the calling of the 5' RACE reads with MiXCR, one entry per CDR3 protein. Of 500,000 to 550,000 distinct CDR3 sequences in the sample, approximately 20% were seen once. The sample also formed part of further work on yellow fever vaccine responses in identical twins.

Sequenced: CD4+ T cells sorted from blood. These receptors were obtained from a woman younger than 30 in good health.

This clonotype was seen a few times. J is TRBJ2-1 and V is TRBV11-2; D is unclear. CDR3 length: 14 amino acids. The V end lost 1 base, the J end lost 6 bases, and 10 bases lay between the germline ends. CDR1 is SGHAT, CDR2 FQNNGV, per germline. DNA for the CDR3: TGTGCCAGCAGCTTAGCCCGGTTGAGCAATGAGCAGTTCTTC. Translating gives CASSLARLSNEQFF.

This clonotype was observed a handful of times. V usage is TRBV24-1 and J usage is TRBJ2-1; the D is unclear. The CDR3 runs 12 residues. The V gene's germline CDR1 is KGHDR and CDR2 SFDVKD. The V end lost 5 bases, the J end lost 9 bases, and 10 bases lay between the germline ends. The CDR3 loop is CATSVLTGEQFF. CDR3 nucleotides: TGTGCCACCAGTGTCCTCACTGGTGAGCAGTTCTTC.

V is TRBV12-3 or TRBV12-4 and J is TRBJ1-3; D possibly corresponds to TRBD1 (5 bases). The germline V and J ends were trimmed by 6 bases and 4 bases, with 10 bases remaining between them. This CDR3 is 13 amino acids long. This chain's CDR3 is CASRLQGGNTIYF. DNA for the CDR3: TGTGCCAGCAGGCTGCAGGGAGGAAACACCATATATTTT.